The T cell receptor beta chain under discussion was sequenced for a study of Graves' ophthalmopathy and Graves' hyperthyroidism. The study amplified TCR beta CDR3 regions using RNA transcripts. First-round RT-PCR relied on HTBI primers, and a second-round multiplex PCR came next. TCRdb fed the multiplex PCR reads into MiXCR, producing one record per CDR3 protein. The sample has around 520,000 distinct CDR3 sequences, 35% to 45% seen once. V was pared by 6 bases and J by 5 bases, with 11 bases between. This CDR3 contains 12 residues. Germline loops: CDR1 SGHNT, CDR2 YYREEE (reference sequence). Sequenced sample: peripheral blood or thyroid tissue (not recorded which). The receptor was derived from an adult man with Graves' hyperthyroidism. This chain connects TRBV5-4 to TRBJ1-2; D is possibly TRBD1 (5 bases). CDR3 amino acids: CASNGAYYGYTF. CDR3 nucleotide sequence: TGTGCCAGCAATGGGGCTTATTATGGCTACACCTTC. The variable domain in full, with the rest retrieved from reference TRBV5-4 and TRBJ1-2, is ETGVTQSPTHLIKTRGQQVTLRCSSQSGHNTVSWYQQALGQGPQFIFQYYREEENGRGNFPPRFSGLQFPNYSSELNVNALELDDSALYLCASNGAYYGYTFGSGTRLTVV.